This TCR beta chain was captured in a study of T-cell memory formation after mild COVID-19. Overall study context: Each donor largely had its own TCR clusters.

Study-wide findings and caveats: Clones that contracted from day 15 to 85 were balanced CD4/CD8, while later expanders leaned CD4+. Chiefly within CM and EM were the contracting CD4+ clones; CD8+ ones were within EMRA.

This clonotype turned up a few times. Its target is not known. 5'RACE primed from the constant segment yielded TCR alpha and TCR beta cDNA libraries bearing sample barcodes and UMIs. A single record per CDR3 protein comes from TCRdb applying MiXCR to the 5' RACE reads. Here the sample spans 110,000 or so distinct CDR3 sequences, approximately 21% being singletons. The CDR3 spans 12 residues. Trimming removed 1 base from V and 6 bases from J, with 7 bases in between. The germline V gene encodes CDR1 SGDLS and CDR2 YYNGEE. The sequenced sample was PBMCs or a T cell subset sorted from them (not recorded which). The sequence came from a man aged 18 to 35 who had mild COVID-19 (a few samples of this study predate the infection). Cell type and time point are not known. V gene TRBV9 combines with J gene TRBJ1-2; a weak D match, TRBD1 (6 bases). The CDR3 reads CASSVTGNGYTF. The CDR3 coding sequence is TGTGCCAGCAGCGTAACAGGGAATGGCTACACCTTC.